This TCR beta chain was documented in a study of shared clonotypes between healthy human individuals. The study's findings and limits: Sharing across four donors was highest in naive CD4 (approximately 5%) and lowest in memory CD8 (around 0.4%).

This clone was seen only a few times. Its cognate antigen is unknown. Splitting the CD4+ cells yielded a CD45RA+ naive subset and a CD45RA-negative memory subset. Using immunoSEQ multiplex PCR, the repertoire was profiled, and TCRdb retains in-frame clones only, with some absent. Here the sample spans about 1.1 million clones, roughly 80% being singletons. This CDR3 has 14 residues. Deletions cut 7 bases from V and 0 bases from J, with 15 bases between. The germline V gene encodes CDR1 SQVTM and CDR2 ANQGSEA. The TCR was taken from a man younger than 30 in good health. Some clones in this sample may be carry-over from other donors' samples. Sequencing was carried out using memory CD4+ T cells from PBMCs. Subset of the sample: CD45RA-negative fraction. V usage is TRBV29-1 and J usage is TRBJ1-1, with D uncertain. CDR3 nucleotides: TGCAGCGCCGACGGCTCCTTTCTGAACACTGAAGCTTTCTTT. It yields the protein CSADGSFLNTEAFF.